This T cell receptor (beta chain) was sequenced in a study of blood T cell repertoires in COVID-19. Repertoires were generated with immunoSEQ multiplex PCR, while TCRdb's copy carries only in-frame clones and drops some. The sample lists around 120,000 clones; more than 75% were seen once. CDR3 size: 14 residues. J gave up 3 bases and V 7 bases, and 5 bases lay outside the gene matches. The V gene's germline CDR1 is LNHDA and CDR2 SQIVND (reference sequence). The clonotype originates from a human donor in a cohort sampled during active COVID-19. The specimen was peripheral blood. The rearrangement joins TRBV19 to TRBJ2-2, with TRBD1 identical over 7 bases. In nucleotides, the CDR3 is TGTGCCAGTATCAACAGGGGCGACACCGGGGAGCTGTTTTTT. It encodes CASINRGDTGELFF.